The 17 T cell receptor beta chains reported below all come from one sample, sequenced in a study of cytomegalovirus exposure and HLA in healthy donors. Primers included in the PCR were 60 Vbeta and 13 Jbeta primers. The table came from immunoSEQ multiplex PCR; TCRdb's copy has only in-frame clones and leaves some out. The sample shows roughly 190,000 clones, roughly 9.4% of them seen only once. Sequencing was carried out using PBMCs. Every receptor here comes from a woman aged 25 to 39 in good health and CMV-seropositive.

Written as DNA, the CDR3 is TGCGCCAGCAGCCAAGACTCGATCAGGTTAACCTACGAGCAGTACTTC. Translated: CASSQDSIRLTYEQYF. V gene TRBV4-1 combines with J gene TRBJ2-7; no clear D gene. The CDR3 spans 16 residues. V shed 0 bases and J shed 2 bases, with 14 bases lying between them. From germline, CDR1 is MGHRA and CDR2 YSYEKL.

This clone showed up just a few times. This chain joins TRBV4-2 and TRBJ2-1; 11 bases line up with TRBD2. Trimming cost V 0 bases and J 8 bases; bases outside gene matches: 9. The germline gives CDR1 LGHNA, CDR2 YNFKEQ. The CDR3 length is 17 residues. Here the CDR3 DNA reads TGTGCCAGCAGCCAAGATTTGGAAGGTAGCGGGAGGGATGAGCAGTTCTTC. This codes for CASSQDLEGSGRDEQFF.

The gene calls are TRBV4-1 and TRBJ1-4; 8 bases line up with TRBD1. V was clipped by 3 bases and J by 7 bases; unmatched bases: 13. Germline values: CDR1 MGHRA, CDR2 YSYEKL. The CDR3 loop spans 17 amino acids. The CDR3 DNA follows: TGCGCCAGCAGCCAGCTCCGACAGGGGCCGGAAGGTGAAAAACTGTTTTTT. Its protein product is CASSQLRQGPEGEKLFF.

The chain links TRBV5-1 to TRBJ1-1; TRBD1 is a possible D gene (5 bases). CDR1 and CDR2 from the germline V gene are SGHRS and YFSETQ. CDR3 length: 17 amino acids. V shed 0 bases and J shed 0 bases, with 15 bases lying between them. The CDR3 spells CASSLASRGIMNTEAFF. CDR3 sequence (DNA): TGCGCCAGCAGCTTGGCCTCTCGGGGGATAATGAACACTGAAGCTTTCTTT.

The V gene is TRBV5-4, the J gene TRBJ2-1; 8 bases line up with TRBD1. Trimming removed 4 bases from V and 7 bases from J; junction bases left unmatched: 7. The CDR3 is 14 residues long. CDR1 and CDR2 (germline): SGHNT, YYREEE (reference sequence). The CDR3 nucleotides are TGTGCCAGCAGCGCCACAGGGGGGAGGAATGAGCAGTTCTTC. As protein: CASSATGGRNEQFF.

The V gene is TRBV5-4, the J gene TRBJ1-2, with D unclear. Deletions cut 2 bases from V and 4 bases from J, with 21 bases between. The CDR3 has 17 amino acids. Germline values: CDR1 SGHNT, CDR2 YYREEE (reference sequence). This CDR3 reads CASSFRVQRTRGYGYTF. DNA for the CDR3: TGTGCCAGCAGCTTCCGGGTTCAGCGTACCCGGGGCTATGGCTACACCTTC.

Here the CDR3 reads CASSLGLGTYGYTF. The CDR3 nucleotides read TGTGCCAGCTCACTAGGTCTGGGCACCTATGGCTACACCTTC. The chain combines TRBV18 with TRBJ1-2; no firm D call. There are 14 residues in the CDR3. The germline V gene has CDR1 KGHSH and CDR2 LQKENI. V was trimmed by 4 bases and J by 4 bases, leaving 13 bases between them.

In this sample, this clone turned up a few times. The chain combines TRBV30 with TRBJ2-3; 7 bases match TRBD2. Germline CDR1 is GTSNPN and CDR2 is SVGIG (reference sequence). CDR3 length equals 15 residues. Unmatched junction bases numbered 7, after V lost 1 base and J lost 3 bases. CDR3 in DNA: TGTGCCTGGAGTGCCCTCGGGGGGAGTACAGATACGCAGTATTTT. This codes for CAWSALGGSTDTQYF.

This clone was found many times. The rearrangement uses TRBV19 and TRBJ2-7, with 7 positions matching TRBD2. J lost 7 bases, V lost 1 base, and 7 bases had no gene match. The CDR3 has 14 residues. Germline values: CDR1 LNHDA, CDR2 SQIVND (reference sequence). The CDR3 DNA reads as TGTGCCAGTAGTATAGCGGGAGGAAATAGGGAGCAGTACTTC. It translates to CASSIAGGNREQYF.

This clone was observed a few times. V and J are TRBV7-9 and TRBJ1-1; possible D gene TRBD1, 5 bases. The CDR3 is 13 residues long. Trimming removed 3 bases at V and 1 base at J, with 6 bases between. Germline V gene lookup returns CDR1 SEHNR and CDR2 FQNEAQ (reference sequence). The CDR3 reads CASSFQGNTEAFF. For the CDR3, the DNA is TGTGCCAGCAGCTTCCAGGGGAACACTGAAGCTTTCTTT. Supplemented by reference TRBV7-9 and TRBJ1-1, the full variable domain reads DTGVSQNPRHKITKRGQNVTFRCDPISEHNRLYWYRQTLGQGPEFLTYFQNEAQLEKSRLLSDRFSAERPKGSFSTLEIQRTEQGDSAMYLCASSFQGNTEAFFGQGTRLTVV.

This clone has more than one count but fewer than ten. The chain combines TRBV2 with TRBJ1-1, with 9 nucleotides matching TRBD1. This CDR3 region has 14 residues. The germline gives CDR1 SNHLY, CDR2 FYNNEI. The V segment lost 4 bases and the J segment 3 bases; nucleotides outside the gene matches: 3. In nucleotides, the CDR3 is TGTGCCAGCAGTGCGACAGGGGGGGACACTGAAGCTTTCTTT. Protein: CASSATGGDTEAFF. Drawing the rest from reference TRBV2 and TRBJ1-1, the complete variable domain is EPEVTQTPSHQVTQMGQEVILRCVPISNHLYFYWYRQILGQKVEFLVSFYNNEISEKSEIFDDQFSVERPDGSNFTLKIRSTKLEDSAMYFCASSATGGDTEAFFGQGTRLTVV.

The chain joins TRBV7-2 to TRBJ1-1; possible D gene TRBD1, 6 bases. This CDR3 is built from 14 residues. The ends were cut back, 5 bases at V and 3 bases at J, with 13 bases in the middle. The germline CDR1 and CDR2 sequences are SGHTA and FQGNSA. The CDR3 reads CASSLRQVDTEAFF. CDR3 DNA sequence: TGTGCCAGCAGCCTGAGACAGGTTGACACTGAAGCTTTCTTT.

In its sample, this clone was seen a few times. The chain combines TRBV9 with TRBJ1-2; D may be TRBD1 (5 bases). Germline values: CDR1 SGDLS, CDR2 YYNGEE. Trimming pared 4 bases from V and 5 bases from J, leaving 9 bases between. The CDR3 contains 12 residues. The CDR3 coding sequence is TGTGCCAGCAGCCCGGGGGATTATGGCTACACCTTC. It encodes CASSPGDYGYTF. The full variable domain, with the rest looked up from reference TRBV9 and TRBJ1-2, is DSGVTQTPKHLITATGQRVTLRCSPRSGDLSVYWYQQSLDQGLQFLIQYYNGEERAKGNILERFSAQQFPDLHSELNLSSLELGDSALYFCASSPGDYGYTFGSGTRLTVV.

This clone was observed a few times. This chain connects TRBV5-8 to TRBJ2-3, with D unclear. Germline assignment: CDR1 SGHTS and CDR2 YDEGEE. This CDR3 comprises 11 residues. Trimming pared 2 bases from V and 7 bases from J, leaving 5 bases between. The CDR3 is CASSFHNTQYF. DNA for the CDR3: TGTGCCAGCAGCTTTCACAATACGCAGTATTTT.

This clone was seen a few times. The chain joins TRBV5-1 to TRBJ2-1; a weak D match, TRBD1 (7 bases). Trimming left V 4 bases short and J 5 bases short, with 10 bases between. The length of the CDR3 is 13 residues. Germline values: CDR1 SGHRS, CDR2 YFSETQ. The CDR3 here is CASSAGQHNEQFF. As DNA, the CDR3 is TGCGCCAGCAGCGCGGGACAGCACAATGAGCAGTTCTTC.

The CDR3 DNA is TGTGCCAGCAGCCAGATCCTATACGAGCAGTACTTC. Encoded protein: CASSQILYEQYF. The chain carries TRBV14 and TRBJ2-7; D gene uncertain. Trimming took 3 bases from V and 4 from J, leaving 7 bases between them. This CDR3 has 12 residues. Per germline, CDR1 SGHDN and CDR2 FVKESK.

This clone was seen more than once but under ten times. This chain uses TRBV29-1 with TRBJ1-3; the D is unclear. This CDR3 is built from 11 residues. Germline V gene data show CDR1 as SQVTM and CDR2 as ANQGSEA. The ends were cut back, 5 bases at V and 4 bases at J, with 6 bases in the middle. The CDR3 here is CSVLLGNTIYF. CDR3 nucleotide sequence: TGCAGCGTTCTCCTCGGAAACACCATATATTTT.